This passage covers 12 T cell receptor beta chains from one sample sequenced in a study of CD8 T cells in ankylosing spondylitis. TCRdb re-derived calls from the 5' RACE reads in MiXCR, one entry per CDR3 protein. The sample consists of under 950,000 distinct CDR3 sequences, roughly 19% of them appearing once. Overall study results and limits: It appeared that ankylosing spondylitis blood was characterized by a TCR beta motif of several highly homologous variants.

Their recognized antigens are unknown. What was sequenced was blood, either unsorted or a sorted T cell fraction (not recorded which). The receptors here all came from a male donor with ankylosing spondylitis.

This clonotype has just a few counts. This chain joins TRBV12-3 or TRBV12-4 and TRBJ2-3; TRBD2 matches 7 bases. V lost 0 bases and J lost 11; bases outside the gene matches: 2. There are 12 residues in the CDR3. CDR3 loop: CASSLAGGRQYF. The CDR3 nucleotides read TGTGCCAGCAGTTTAGCGGGAGGGCGGCAGTATTTT.

This rearrangement joins TRBV29-1 to TRBJ2-5; TRBD2 matches at 8 bases. V shed 0 bases, J shed 5 bases, and the junction held 8 bases outside the gene matches. This CDR3 is 15 amino acids long. In germline, CDR1 is SQVTM, CDR2 ANQGSEA. CDR3 bases: TGCAGCGTTGAAGATGAGGCGGGGGGCCATGAGACCCAGTACTTC. Translated: CSVEDEAGGHETQYF.

The chain joins TRBV30 to TRBJ2-2; maybe TRBD2 (6 bases). Germline CDR1 reads GTSNPN; CDR2 reads SVGIG (reference sequence). V lost 0 bases and J lost 11, with 25 bases in between. The CDR3 contains 17 residues. The chain's CDR3 is CAWSVNGFGPVRGELFF. DNA of the CDR3: TGTGCCTGGAGTGTAAACGGGTTTGGGCCTGTGCGGGGAGAGCTGTTTTTT.

The chain combines TRBV6-2 or TRBV6-3 with TRBJ2-7, with D perhaps matching TRBD2 (6 bases). This CDR3 contains 14 residues. V lost 9 bases, J lost 5 bases, and 20 bases lay in between. Per the germline V gene, CDR1 is MNHEY and CDR2 is SVGEGT. CDR3 DNA sequence: TGTGCCAGTTGGCAAGGATGGGGACTCGACGAGCAGTACTTC. Translation: CASWQGWGLDEQYF.

Of note for this clonotype: The junction does not match germline at one end; this may be a read error. The chain links TRBV2 to TRBJ2-7; D is possibly TRBD1 (8 bases). The CDR3 spans 11 residues. Germline assignment: CDR1 SNHLY and CDR2 FYNNEI. The CDR3 nucleotides are TGCGTGAGCGGGACAGGCTACGAGCAGTACTTC. Its protein product is CVSGTGYEQYF.

The chain joins TRBV20-1 to TRBJ2-7, with a possible D match to TRBD2 (6 bases). The CDR3 contains 12 residues. V lost 3 bases to trimming and J lost 6 bases, with 12 bases between them. In germline, CDR1 is DFQATT, CDR2 SNEGSKA (reference sequence). The CDR3 DNA is TGCAGTGCTAGTTTAGGGACTCGCGAGCAGTACTTC. Translation: CSASLGTREQYF.

The sample holds a few counts of this clonotype. V usage is TRBV4-3 and J usage is TRBJ2-2; 9 bases fit TRBD2. This CDR3 is 18 amino acids long. The germline gives CDR1 LGHNA, CDR2 YSLEER. V lost 1 base and J lost 1; bases outside the gene matches: 7. The CDR3, as DNA: TGCGCCAGCAGCCAAGGGAGCCCTAGCGGGAAGAACACCGGGGAGCTGTTTTTT. Translation gives CASSQGSPSGKNTGELFF.

This clonotype was seen more than once but under ten times. This chain links TRBV12-3 or TRBV12-4 with TRBJ1-5, with 10 bases identical to TRBD1. The CDR3 spans 17 residues. V shed 3 bases, J shed 1 base, and the junction held 6 bases outside the gene matches. The CDR3 nucleotides are TGTGCCAGCAGTTTGGGGGGACAGGGGTGGAGCAATCAGCCCCAGCATTTT. This gives the protein CASSLGGQGWSNQPQHF.

The chain's CDR3 is CASSPRQGIRWSAFF. The CDR3 nucleotides read TGCGCCAGCAGCCCTCGACAGGGGATAAGGTGGTCCGCTTTCTTT. The V call is TRBV4-1, the J call TRBJ1-1; 8 nucleotides align to TRBD1. This CDR3 spans 15 amino acids. Trimming at V came to 4 bases and at J to 11 bases, leaving 15 bases not matched to a gene. Germline values: CDR1 MGHRA, CDR2 YSYEKL.

The chain joins TRBV7-3 to TRBJ1-3; TRBD1 is a possible D gene (5 bases). Trimming pared 4 bases from V and 0 bases from J, leaving 19 bases between. The length of the CDR3 is 18 residues. CDR1 SGHTA and CDR2 FQGTGA come from the germline V gene. The CDR3 spells CASSSKLTGPHSGNTIYF. The CDR3 coding sequence is TGTGCCAGCAGCTCCAAACTGACGGGACCTCACTCTGGAAACACCATATATTTT.

CDR3 loop: CASSPSYMSSYNEQFF. Written as DNA, the CDR3 is TGTGCCAGCTCACCATCCTACATGAGCTCCTACAATGAGCAGTTCTTC. The chain recombines TRBV18 with TRBJ2-1; D not resolved. CDR3 size: 16 residues. Germline V gene lookup returns CDR1 KGHSH and CDR2 LQKENI. Trimming took off 2 bases at V and 0 bases at J, with 11 bases between the two ends.

The rearrangement links TRBV20-1 to TRBJ1-4; 10 nucleotides line up with TRBD1. CDR1 is DFQATT, CDR2 SNEGSKA, per germline (reference sequence). The CDR3 contains 16 residues. J lost 0 bases, V lost 5 bases, and 6 bases had no gene match. CDR3 sequence: CSASRDRGTTNEKLFF. The DNA of the CDR3 is TGCAGTGCTTCAAGGGACAGGGGAACAACTAATGAAAAACTGTTTTTT.